These 20 T cell receptor beta chains originate from one sample sequenced in a study of post-analysis software for immune sequencing data. These receptors' targets are unknown. cDNA libraries of TCR beta carried unique molecular identifiers. Using its own MiXCR run on the PCR reads, TCRdb lists one record per CDR3 protein. The sample carries approximately 440,000 distinct CDR3 sequences, roughly 45% recorded once. Whole-study results and caveats: Patients had higher frequencies than controls of five or six TRBV segments, including TRBV5-6, TRBV5-1 and TRBV20-1.

Sample: blood. Receptors were obtained from a girl between 5 and 17 years old with multiple sclerosis.

This clonotype was detected only a few times. This chain connects TRBV20-1 to TRBJ2-7, with D perhaps being TRBD1 or TRBD2 (6 bases each). The germline V gene encodes CDR1 DFQATT and CDR2 SNEGSKA (reference sequence). The V gene lost 5 bases and the J gene lost 5 bases, with 13 bases spanning the gap. CDR3 length: 12 amino acids. CDR3 sequence (DNA): TGCAGTGCTCAGGGGAGGAGGGACGAGCAGTACTTC. This codes for CSAQGRRDEQYF.

This clonotype appeared a few times. The chain uses TRBV7-9 and TRBJ2-4, with D unclear. V was clipped by 3 bases and J by 0 bases, with 9 bases between them. The V gene's germline CDR1 is SEHNR and CDR2 FQNEAQ (reference sequence). The CDR3 covers 15 residues. The CDR3 here is CASSFTTLAKNIQYF. CDR3 DNA sequence: TGTGCCAGCAGCTTCACCACCCTAGCCAAAAACATTCAGTACTTC.

A few counts support this clonotype. The chain is built from TRBV29-1 and TRBJ2-3; 7 nucleotides line up with TRBD2. Losses at the gene ends were 3 bases for V and 4 bases for J; bases not matched to a gene: 7. Germline V gene data show CDR1 as SQVTM and CDR2 as ANQGSEA. The CDR3 is 14 amino acids. The CDR3 DNA follows: TGCAGCGTTGACGGCGGGAGAACCCCAGATACGCAGTATTTT. Translating gives CSVDGGRTPDTQYF.

This chain uses TRBV6-2 or TRBV6-3 with TRBJ1-4; tentatively, D is TRBD1 (5 bases). CDR3 length equals 16 residues. The V gene lost 5 bases and the J gene lost 5 bases, with 18 bases spanning the gap. Germline V gene sequence: CDR1 MNHEY, CDR2 SVGEGT. The CDR3 DNA reads as TGTGCCAGCAGTGGCCCTCGTGGGGCACGAAATGAAAAACTGTTTTTT. As protein: CASSGPRGARNEKLFF.

This chain connects TRBV29-1 to TRBJ2-5, with TRBD2 identical over 10 bases. V was pared by 1 base and J by 2 bases, with 4 bases of the junction left unmatched. The germline gives CDR1 SQVTM, CDR2 ANQGSEA. CDR3 length: 15 residues. CDR3 bases: TGCAGCGTTGAAGGGACTAGCGGCTATCAAGAGACCCAGTACTTC. It yields the protein CSVEGTSGYQETQYF. The full variable domain, completed using reference TRBV29-1 and TRBJ2-5, is SAVISQKPSRDICQRGTSLTIQCQVDSQVTMMFWYRQQPGQSLTLIATANQGSEATYESGFVIDKFPISRPNLTFSTLTVSNMSPEDSSIYLCSVEGTSGYQETQYFGPGTRLLVL.

This clonotype was found a few times. The chain joins TRBV6-5 to TRBJ2-4, with D maybe TRBD2 (5 bases). Near its end, the DNA agrees better with TRBJ2-5, so the J call may be wrong. The CDR3 extends over 15 amino acids. The germline V gene encodes CDR1 MNHEY and CDR2 SVGAGI. CDR3 bases: TGTGCCAGCAGTACCCCGATGACTTCGGGGGAGACCCAGTACTTC. It specifies CASSTPMTSGETQYF.

The chain employs TRBV5-1 and TRBJ2-1; D is tentatively TRBD1 or TRBD2 (5 bases each). Trimming removed 2 bases from V and 0 bases from J, with 12 bases in between. Germline lookup yields CDR1 SGHRS and CDR2 YFSETQ. The CDR3 loop spans 16 amino acids. This CDR3 reads CASSLGTKSSYNEQFF. The CDR3 coding sequence is TGCGCCAGCAGCTTAGGGACCAAAAGCTCCTACAATGAGCAGTTCTTC.

This clonotype appeared a few times. V is TRBV29-1 and J is TRBJ2-1, with 12 bases lining up with TRBD2. The CDR3 length is 16 residues. Per the germline V gene, CDR1 is SQVTM and CDR2 is ANQGSEA. V shed 7 bases and J 1 base; nucleotides not matched to a gene: 8. The CDR3 is CSALLAGGLSYNEQFF. The CDR3 coding sequence is TGCAGCGCCCTACTAGCGGGAGGATTATCCTACAATGAGCAGTTCTTC.

The genes are TRBV5-1 and TRBJ1-2, with 9 bases fitting TRBD1. Unmatched junction bases numbered 12, after V lost 4 bases and J lost 8 bases. Germline V gene data show CDR1 as SGHRS and CDR2 as YFSETQ. The CDR3 loop spans 15 amino acids. In DNA, the CDR3 is TGCGCCAGCAGCCCAACAGGGGGCGCGAAGTTAGGCTACACCTTC. It translates to CASSPTGGAKLGYTF.

This chain joins TRBV5-1 and TRBJ1-2; no definite D call. The CDR3 extends over 15 amino acids. CDR1 SGHRS and CDR2 YFSETQ come from the germline V gene. Trimming took 1 base from V and 2 from J, leaving 12 bases between them. The CDR3 nucleotides are TGCGCCAGCAGCTTGAATGGTTTAGGGAACTATGGCTACACCTTC. Amino acid sequence: CASSLNGLGNYGYTF.

This clonotype was seen a handful of times. This chain joins TRBV10-3 and TRBJ2-1; 10 bases fit TRBD2. Germline V gene sequence: CDR1 ENHRY, CDR2 SYGVKD. The CDR3 runs 15 residues. The J segment lost 7 bases and the V segment lost 10 bases, leaving 13 bases of the junction unmatched. CDR3 nucleotide sequence: TGTGCCACCAGGATGCCGGGACTAGCGAAGAATGAGCAGTTCTTC. Translating it yields CATRMPGLAKNEQFF.

To note about this clonotype: The junction shows a germline mismatch at one end, possibly a read error. CDR3 DNA: TGCGCCGGCAGTTTCCGGGACAGGGACGACGAGCAGTACTTC. Translation: CAGSFRDRDDEQYF. The chain links TRBV5-1 to TRBJ2-4; TRBD1 aligns across 9 bases. The better agreement between TRBJ2-7 and the DNA end casts doubt on the J call. CDR1 is SGHRS, CDR2 YFSETQ, per germline. The CDR3 is 14 residues long.

The count of this clonotype is one. The rearrangement uses TRBV20-1 and TRBJ2-1; 9 bases fit TRBD2. The germline V gene has CDR1 DFQATT and CDR2 SNEGSKA (reference sequence). Trimming removed 1 base from V and 8 bases from J; junction bases left unmatched: 9. This CDR3 region has 15 residues. CDR3 sequence reads: CSARVASSGTYEQFF. Here the CDR3 DNA reads TGCAGTGCTAGAGTTGCCTCTAGCGGGACTTATGAGCAGTTCTTC.

This sequence joins TRBV20-1 and TRBJ2-5; no firm D call. V was cut by 7 bases and J by 2 bases, with 11 bases left in between. This CDR3 has 12 residues. Germline CDR1 and CDR2: DFQATT and SNEGSKA (reference sequence). This chain's CDR3 is CSGVSLQETQYF. In nucleotides, the CDR3 is TGCAGTGGGGTATCCCTTCAAGAGACCCAGTACTTC.

The rearrangement links TRBV28 to TRBJ1-2; TRBD1 aligns across 7 bases. The junction had 13 bases not matched to a gene; V was cut back by 3 bases and J by 6 bases. Germline V gene sequence: CDR1 MDHEN, CDR2 SYDVKM. The CDR3 consists of 16 residues. In DNA form, the CDR3 reads TGTGCCAGCAGTTTCATCTTACAGGGGCCGAAAGATGGCTACACCTTC. It encodes CASSFILQGPKDGYTF.

This clonotype came up a few times. The chain joins TRBV6-1 to TRBJ1-6; no definite D call. V lost 2 bases, J lost 10 bases, and 12 bases lay in between. This CDR3 has 14 residues. Germline V CDR1 and CDR2: MNHNS, SASEGT. The CDR3 coding sequence is TGTGCCAGCAGTGAACACGGAGGGTGGTCACCCCTCCACTTT. This gives the protein CASSEHGGWSPLHF.

The chain is built from TRBV10-1 and TRBJ2-1, with D unclear. V was clipped by 4 bases and J by 9 bases, with 13 bases between them. The V gene's germline CDR1 is WNHNN and CDR2 SYGVQD (reference sequence). The CDR3 contains 13 residues. CDR3 loop: CASSGVEGLEQFF. CDR3 sequence (DNA): TGCGCCAGCAGTGGAGTAGAAGGGCTTGAGCAGTTCTTC.

The chain has TRBV7-3 and TRBJ2-5; D is unclear. Trimming took off 0 bases at V and 11 bases at J, with 22 bases between the two ends. This CDR3 has 16 residues. CDR1 is SGHTA, CDR2 FQGTGA, per germline. In DNA form, the CDR3 reads TGTGCCAGCAGCTTAACCGCCGGAGCGTCGCTCAAGGAGCAGTACTTC. This sequence encodes CASSLTAGASLKEQYF.

This chain joins TRBV20-1 and TRBJ2-7, with D uncertain. The CDR3 is 13 residues long. Germline V gene data show CDR1 as DFQATT and CDR2 as SNEGSKA (reference sequence). Between the trimmed V and J ends, which lost 4 bases and 3 bases, there was a span of 13 bases. In DNA, the CDR3 is TGCAGTGCTATGTTAATGGCAGGCTACGAGCAGTACTTC. It codes for CSAMLMAGYEQYF.

The chain is built from TRBV10-3 and TRBJ2-7, with 14 bases fitting TRBD2. Germline CDR1 ENHRY, CDR2 SYGVKD. Trimming removed 6 bases from V and 4 bases from J; junction bases left unmatched: 11. The CDR3 is made up of 17 amino acids. The CDR3 loop is CAIRKGLAGESGYEQYF. DNA for the CDR3: TGTGCCATCAGGAAGGGACTAGCGGGAGAATCAGGGTACGAGCAGTACTTC.